The 14 T cell receptor beta chains in this list originate from one sample, sequenced in a study of blood T cell repertoires in COVID-19. Some clones are missing from TCRdb's copy, which holds only in-frame ones; the method was immunoSEQ multiplex PCR. In the table there are roughly 80,000 clones, roughly 90% of which are singletons. The sample was peripheral blood. Receptor source: a man in his sixties with acute or convalescent COVID-19.

The chain joins TRBV6-1 to TRBJ1-4; possibly TRBD1 for D (5 bases). The CDR3 spans 16 residues. CDR1 and CDR2 (germline): MNHNS, SASEGT. Trimming removed 0 bases from V and 7 bases from J, with 15 bases in between. The CDR3 coding sequence is TGTGCCAGCAGTGAAGCGGGGAGGGGTTCAGGTGAAAAACTGTTTTTT. This gives the protein CASSEAGRGSGEKLFF.

V is TRBV14 and J is TRBJ1-1, with D possibly TRBD1 on 5 matching bases. The germline V gene encodes CDR1 SGHDN and CDR2 FVKESK. Deletions cut 2 bases from V and 4 bases from J, with 14 bases between. The length of the CDR3 is 15 residues. CDR3 region: CASSQPSGGSTEAFF. For the CDR3, the DNA is TGTGCCAGCAGCCAACCTTCGGGGGGGAGCACTGAAGCTTTCTTT.

This chain uses TRBV4-2 with TRBJ2-7; 10 bases are a match to TRBD1. J gave up 3 bases and V 3 bases, and 5 bases lay outside the gene matches. CDR1 and CDR2 from the germline V gene are LGHNA and YNFKEQ. This CDR3 spans 15 amino acids. Written as DNA, the CDR3 is TGTGCCAGCAGCCAGGGGGACAGGGGTGACTACGAGCAGTACTTC. This sequence encodes CASSQGDRGDYEQYF.

The chain couples TRBV15 to TRBJ2-7, with D perhaps matching TRBD2 (5 bases). V lost 1 base, J lost 7 bases, and 8 bases lay in between. CDR3 size: 12 residues. The germline V gene encodes CDR1 LNHNV and CDR2 YYDKDF (reference sequence). This chain's CDR3 is CATSRGGIEQYF. The CDR3 bases are TGTGCCACCAGCAGAGGAGGGATTGAGCAGTACTTC.

The CDR3 is CATSDRVSTDTQYF. Here the CDR3 DNA reads TGTGCCACCAGTGACAGGGTGAGCACAGATACGCAGTATTTT. The chain has TRBV24-1 and TRBJ2-3; maybe TRBD1 (5 bases). The CDR3 is made up of 14 amino acids. The germline CDR1 and CDR2 sequences are KGHDR and SFDVKD. Deletions cut 4 bases from V and 0 bases from J, with 7 bases between.

The rearrangement uses TRBV21-1 and TRBJ2-5; the listed D gene, TRBD1, was not tested against the DNA. TRBV21-1 is annotated as a pseudogene. The CDR3 covers 18 residues. The CDR3 is CASSRRRGADRGRETQYF. In nucleotides, the CDR3 is TGTGCCAGCAGCAGACGACGGGGGGCAGACAGGGGAAGAGAGACCCAGTACTTC.

The rearrangement links TRBV29-1 to TRBJ1-1; 7 bases fit TRBD1. This CDR3 has 14 amino acids. Trimming at V came to 5 bases and at J to 5 bases, leaving 11 bases not matched to a gene. Germline lookup yields CDR1 SQVTM and CDR2 ANQGSEA. CDR3 in DNA: TGCAGCGTTCTATCCGACAGGGCTTATACTGAAGCTTTCTTT. Its protein product is CSVLSDRAYTEAFF.

The V and J genes are TRBV30 and TRBJ1-1; D uncertain. This CDR3 contains 11 residues. Between the trimmed V and J ends, which lost 5 bases and 6 bases, there was a span of 10 bases. Germline CDR1 GTSNPN, CDR2 SVGIG (reference sequence). Here the CDR3 DNA reads TGTGCCTGGGCGTCAGGCGCTGAAGCTTTCTTT. Protein sequence: CAWASGAEAFF.

The J gene is TRBJ2-7, the V gene TRBV6-6; TRBD2 aligns across 10 bases. CDR3 length: 13 amino acids. Per the germline V gene, CDR1 is MNHNY and CDR2 is SVGAGI (reference sequence). The ends lost 7 bases at V and 5 bases at J; junction bases unmatched: 5. The CDR3 is CASTRGLANEQYF. CDR3 sequence (DNA): TGTGCCAGCACCCGGGGACTAGCGAACGAGCAGTACTTC.

The table lists this clone with a count of one. V is TRBV25-1 and J is TRBJ1-1, with D possibly TRBD1 on 5 matching bases. Trimming removed 9 bases at V and 1 base at J, with 12 bases between. Germline CDR1 and CDR2: MGHDK and SYGVNS. This CDR3 is built from 13 residues. CDR3 region: CARGGGTNTEAFF. CDR3 in DNA: TGTGCCAGGGGTGGGGGGACGAACACTGAAGCTTTCTTT. The full variable domain, completed using reference TRBV25-1 and TRBJ1-1, is EADIYQTPRYLVIGTGKKITLECSQTMGHDKMYWYQQDPGMELHLIHYSYGVNSTEKGDLSSESTVSRIRTEHFPLTLESARPSHTSQYLCARGGGTNTEAFFGQGTRLTVV.

This clone occurred once. The chain employs TRBV27 and TRBJ1-4; D is ambiguous. Trimming left V 6 bases short and J 8 bases short, with 13 bases between. The CDR3 totals 13 residues. In germline, CDR1 is MNHEY, CDR2 SMNVEV (reference sequence). The CDR3 sequence: CASSNNRREKLFF. CDR3 bases: TGTGCCAGCAGCAATAACAGAAGGGAAAAACTGTTTTTT.

The chain is built from TRBV19 and TRBJ2-5, with D possibly matching TRBD1 (5 bases). Germline V gives CDR1 LNHDA, CDR2 SQIVND (reference sequence). Trimming left V 0 bases short and J 5 bases short, with 19 bases between. The CDR3 sequence is 17 residues long. The CDR3 loop is CASSIEARSRVGETQYF. CDR3 coding DNA: TGTGCCAGTAGTATAGAGGCCAGGAGCAGGGTGGGTGAGACCCAGTACTTC.

In nucleotides, the CDR3 is TGTGCCAGCAGTTTTGGAGCGGACAGATATAGCAATCAGCCCCAGCATTTT. It specifies CASSFGADRYSNQPQHF. The chain recombines TRBV28 with TRBJ1-5; D may be TRBD1 (6 bases). Trimming removed 3 bases at V and 0 bases at J, with 15 bases between. Germline values: CDR1 MDHEN, CDR2 SYDVKM. The CDR3 runs to 17 residues. Full variable domain (missing parts from reference TRBV28 and TRBJ1-5): DVKVTQSSRYLVKRTGEKVFLECVQDMDHENMFWYRQDPGLGLRLIYFSYDVKMKEKGDIPEGYSVSREKKERFSLILESASTNQTSMYLCASSFGADRYSNQPQHFGDGTRLSIL.

This clone occurred once. The V call is TRBV5-5, the J call TRBJ2-5, with D uncertain. The CDR3 totals 13 residues. CDR1 is SGHKS and CDR2 is YYEKEE in the germline V gene (reference sequence). V lost 3 bases and J 2 bases, leaving 8 bases between the germline ends. The CDR3: CASSSGWQETQYF. For the CDR3, the DNA is TGTGCCAGCAGCTCCGGTTGGCAAGAGACCCAGTACTTC. The entire variable domain, with the rest obtained from reference TRBV5-5 and TRBJ2-5, is as follows: DAGVTQSPTHLIKTRGQQVTLRCSPISGHKSVSWYQQVLGQGPQFIFQYYEKEERGRGNFPDRFSARQFPNYSSELNVNALLLGDSALYLCASSSGWQETQYFGPGTRLLVL.